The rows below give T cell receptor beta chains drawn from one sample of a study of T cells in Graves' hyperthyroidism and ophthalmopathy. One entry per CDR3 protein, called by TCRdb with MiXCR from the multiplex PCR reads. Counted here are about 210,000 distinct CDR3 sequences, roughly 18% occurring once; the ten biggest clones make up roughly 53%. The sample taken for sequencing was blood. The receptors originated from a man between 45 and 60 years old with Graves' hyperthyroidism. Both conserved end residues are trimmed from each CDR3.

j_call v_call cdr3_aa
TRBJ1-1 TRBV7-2 ASRPHLNTEAF
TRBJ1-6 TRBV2 ASSPFVPENNSPLH
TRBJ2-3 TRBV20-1 SARDPGTDTQY
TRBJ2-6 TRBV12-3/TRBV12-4 ASSLALGANVLT
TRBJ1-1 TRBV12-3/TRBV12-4 ASSPGQGMNTEAF
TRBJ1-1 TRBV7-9 ATHTETVNTEAF
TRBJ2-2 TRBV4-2 ASSRTSGSSTGELF
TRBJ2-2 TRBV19 ASSIEDSYLGELF
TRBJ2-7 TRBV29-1 SVEDPTMEQY
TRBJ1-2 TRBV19 ASSMVDRRRDGYT
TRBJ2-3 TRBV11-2 ASSLLVADTDTQY
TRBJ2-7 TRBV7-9 ASSLARLSGSTFSYEQY
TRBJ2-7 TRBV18 ASSPGVAGYEQY
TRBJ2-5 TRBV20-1 SAYRDREETQY
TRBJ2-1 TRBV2 ASSDLVVYNEQF
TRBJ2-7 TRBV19 ASSNQGAHEQY
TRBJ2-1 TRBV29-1 SVVSSSSASYNEQF
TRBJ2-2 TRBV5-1 ASSLDRGPNTGELF
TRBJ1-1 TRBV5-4 ASSAGTGFTEAF
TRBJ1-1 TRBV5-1 ASSFRSGVGAF
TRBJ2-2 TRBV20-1 SASVIAGVTGELF
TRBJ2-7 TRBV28 ASTRAPGTYEQY
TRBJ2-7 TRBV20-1 SARDLDRVDEQY
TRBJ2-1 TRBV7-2 ASSLGLIYNEQF
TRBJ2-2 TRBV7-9 ASSTPRGGTGELF
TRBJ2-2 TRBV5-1 ASSRAGPNTGELF
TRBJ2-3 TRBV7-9 ASSFSAGVGTDTQY
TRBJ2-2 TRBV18 ASSMTRGELF
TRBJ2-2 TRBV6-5 ASSYSQGAGELF
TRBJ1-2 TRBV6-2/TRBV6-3 ASSGTTDSLKGYGYT
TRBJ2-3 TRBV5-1 ASSNTEGLADTQY
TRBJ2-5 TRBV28 ASIPVTEFGTQY
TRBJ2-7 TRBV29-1 SVDGEQGSYEQY
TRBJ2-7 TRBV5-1 ASSWDRTYEQY
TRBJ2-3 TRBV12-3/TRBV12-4 ASSIAGGPTQY
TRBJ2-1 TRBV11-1 ASSQVLAGESYNEQF
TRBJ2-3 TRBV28 ASSLPPPWDGGTDTQY
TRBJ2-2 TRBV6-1 ASGLSGHSVTGELF
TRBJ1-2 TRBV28 ASHRHRANYGYT
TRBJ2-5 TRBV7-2 ASSPTFAEETQY
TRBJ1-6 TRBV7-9 ASSQGDINSPLH
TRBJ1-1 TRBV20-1 RLARGEAF